The rows below give T cell receptor beta chains drawn from one sample of a study of cytomegalovirus exposure and HLA in healthy donors. Produced via immunoSEQ multiplex PCR; TCRdb's table is partial and in-frame only. The sample holds some 39,000 clones. Input material: PBMCs. The receptors were sampled from a young man in good health and CMV-seronegative. The CDR3 runs from the conserved cysteine through the conserved F or W. D genes are given only for firm matches.

j_gene: TRBJ2-2; d_gene: NA; v_gene: TRBV6-5; CDR3nt: TGTGCCAGCAGTTACTCGACTTACTCCGGGGAGCTGTTTTTT; CDR3aa: CASSYSTYSGELFF
j_gene: TRBJ2-7; d_gene: TRBD2; v_gene: TRBV5-4; CDR3nt: TGTGCCAGCAGCTTGATCAGCGGGGGGGGTGAGCAGTACTTC; CDR3aa: CASSLISGGGEQYF
j_gene: TRBJ1-6; d_gene: NA; v_gene: TRBV2; CDR3nt: TGTGCTCGAGGGGGATTCAGGGAGGGCGATTCACCCCTCCACTTT; CDR3aa: CARGGFREGDSPLHF
j_gene: TRBJ2-1; d_gene: TRBD1; v_gene: TRBV6-5; CDR3nt: TGTGCCAGCAGTACCGGGACAGCACCCAACAATGAGCAGTTCTTC; CDR3aa: CASSTGTAPNNEQFF
j_gene: TRBJ2-7; d_gene: TRBD1; v_gene: TRBV7-2; CDR3nt: TGTGCCAGCAGCTCTCGGACAGGGTCGTACGAGCAGTACTTC; CDR3aa: CASSSRTGSYEQYF
j_gene: TRBJ2-3; d_gene: TRBD1; v_gene: TRBV29-1; CDR3nt: TGCAGCGTTGAGGGGAGGGACAGGGAAATGAGTACAGATACGCAGTATTTT; CDR3aa: CSVEGRDREMSTDTQYF
j_gene: TRBJ2-1; d_gene: TRBD2; v_gene: TRBV6-1; CDR3nt: TGTGCCAGCAGTGAAGCGGGAGGGTCCGACAATGAGCAGTTCTTC; CDR3aa: CASSEAGGSDNEQFF
j_gene: TRBJ2-3; d_gene: NA; v_gene: TRBV7-3; CDR3nt: TGTGCCAGCAGCTTAGGACACATACTCACAGATACGCAGTATTTT; CDR3aa: CASSLGHILTDTQYF
j_gene: TRBJ1-2; d_gene: NA; v_gene: TRBV19; CDR3nt: TGTGCCAGCACCTACTTTCGGGGCTATGGCTACACCTTC; CDR3aa: CASTYFRGYGYTF
j_gene: TRBJ2-7; d_gene: TRBD1; v_gene: TRBV29-1; CDR3nt: TGCAGCGTTGGCGTTTGGGACAGCTACGAGCAGTACTTC; CDR3aa: CSVGVWDSYEQYF
j_gene: TRBJ2-1; d_gene: NA; v_gene: TRBV5-1; CDR3nt: TGCGCCAGCAGCGTCACGAGGAGCTCCTACAATGAGCAGTTCTTC; CDR3aa: CASSVTRSSYNEQFF
j_gene: TRBJ2-1; d_gene: NA; v_gene: TRBV5-4; CDR3nt: TGTGCCAGCAGCTTGGGACTGATCTTGCATGAGCAGTTCTTC; CDR3aa: CASSLGLILHEQFF
j_gene: TRBJ2-5; d_gene: NA; v_gene: TRBV2; CDR3nt: TGTGCCAGCGAGGGCAGGGGGGTTCGAGAGACCCAGTACTTC; CDR3aa: CASEGRGVRETQYF
j_gene: TRBJ2-6; d_gene: NA; v_gene: TRBV7-9; CDR3nt: TGTGCCAGCATCCCCTTATTTGGGCCTGGGGCCAACGTCCTGACTTTC; CDR3aa: CASIPLFGPGANVLTF
j_gene: TRBJ1-2; d_gene: TRBD1; v_gene: TRBV29-1; CDR3nt: TGCAGCGGTCAGGGGGCGGGTGGTACCTATGGCTACACCTTC; CDR3aa: CSGQGAGGTYGYTF
j_gene: TRBJ2-7; d_gene: TRBD2; v_gene: TRBV5-1; CDR3nt: TGCGCCAGCAGCTTCGGGGAGGGGCCCGCCTACGAGCAGTACTTC; CDR3aa: CASSFGEGPAYEQYF
j_gene: TRBJ1-1; d_gene: TRBD1; v_gene: TRBV6-6; CDR3nt: TGTGCCAGCAGTTACGGGACAGGGAGTCGGAACACTGAAGCTTTCTTT; CDR3aa: CASSYGTGSRNTEAFF
j_gene: TRBJ2-2; d_gene: TRBD1; v_gene: TRBV18; CDR3nt: TGTGCCAGCTCACCAGGGCTAGGGACAGGGGATAACACCGGGGAGCTGTTTTTT; CDR3aa: CASSPGLGTGDNTGELFF
j_gene: TRBJ2-5; d_gene: NA; v_gene: TRBV13; CDR3nt: TGTGCCAGCAGCCCGCGAGGTGTACACGTACAAGAGACCCAGTACTTC; CDR3aa: CASSPRGVHVQETQYF
j_gene: TRBJ1-4; d_gene: NA; v_gene: TRBV5-1; CDR3nt: TGCGCCAGCAGCTTAGGGGGACGGTCGGATGAAAAACTGTTTTTT; CDR3aa: CASSLGGRSDEKLFF
j_gene: TRBJ2-1; d_gene: NA; v_gene: TRBV29-1; CDR3nt: TGCAGCGTTGGCGGGCCCGCCTGGGATGAGCAGTTCTTC; CDR3aa: CSVGGPAWDEQFF
j_gene: TRBJ2-3; d_gene: NA; v_gene: TRBV30; CDR3nt: TGTGCCTGGAGTGCAGGCGCCACGCAGTATTTT; CDR3aa: CAWSAGATQYF
j_gene: TRBJ2-1; d_gene: NA; v_gene: TRBV5-4; CDR3nt: TGTGCCAGCAGCCTAGACCCAGGGCTAGGGCAGTTCTTC; CDR3aa: CASSLDPGLGQFF
j_gene: TRBJ1-2; d_gene: TRBD1; v_gene: TRBV9; CDR3nt: TGTGCCAGCAGCGTAGATAGTTGGACAGGGGGCCCCATGGGAGGCTACACCTTC; CDR3aa: CASSVDSWTGGPMGGYTF
j_gene: TRBJ2-2; d_gene: TRBD2; v_gene: TRBV4-2; CDR3nt: TGTGCCAGCAGCCAAGATCCCGCTAGCGGCTTCACCGGGGAGCTGTTTTTT; CDR3aa: CASSQDPASGFTGELFF
j_gene: TRBJ2-1; d_gene: NA; v_gene: TRBV5-1; CDR3nt: TGCGCCAGCAGCTTAGATCTAGCGAGCTACAATGAGCAGTTCTTC; CDR3aa: CASSLDLASYNEQFF
j_gene: TRBJ2-1; d_gene: NA; v_gene: TRBV27; CDR3nt: TGTGCCAGCAGTTTTGGGGGGGGCATCCTCTCAGCCTACAATGAGCAGTTCTTC; CDR3aa: CASSFGGGILSAYNEQFF
j_gene: TRBJ1-5; d_gene: NA; v_gene: TRBV7-9; CDR3nt: TGTGCCAGCAGCTTGGGGGGATTTAATCAGCCCCAGCATTTT; CDR3aa: CASSLGGFNQPQHF
j_gene: TRBJ1-1; d_gene: NA; v_gene: TRBV5-4; CDR3nt: TGTGCCAGCAGCTTGGCCCGGGGGAAGAACACTGAAGCTTTCTTT; CDR3aa: CASSLARGKNTEAFF
j_gene: TRBJ1-2; d_gene: NA; v_gene: TRBV6-5; CDR3nt: TGTGCCAGCACCGACAGAACTGGCTACACCTTC; CDR3aa: CASTDRTGYTF
j_gene: TRBJ1-1; d_gene: NA; v_gene: TRBV7-3; CDR3nt: TGTGCCAGCAGCTTAAGTCCCGGGATGAACACTGAAGCTTTCTTT; CDR3aa: CASSLSPGMNTEAFF
j_gene: TRBJ2-1; d_gene: TRBD1; v_gene: TRBV19; CDR3nt: TGTGCCAGTACCACGGACAGGAGCTCCTACAATGAGCAGTTCTTC; CDR3aa: CASTTDRSSYNEQFF
j_gene: TRBJ2-2; d_gene: NA; v_gene: TRBV30; CDR3nt: TGTGCCTGGGCGAGGACCGGGGAGCTGTTTTTT; CDR3aa: CAWARTGELFF
j_gene: TRBJ2-7; d_gene: NA; v_gene: TRBV7-9; CDR3nt: TGTGCCAGCAGCTCAACAAAGCCGGGACTTGGGTACGAGCAGTACTTC; CDR3aa: CASSSTKPGLGYEQYF